This is a list of T cell receptor beta chains from one sample in a study of blood T cell repertoires in COVID-19. The data were produced by immunoSEQ multiplex PCR, yet TCRdb's version contains in-frame clones alone and is incomplete. Of fewer than 85,000 clones detected, about 80% appear once; the ten largest clones hold about 6.5%. Source material: peripheral blood. The receptors derive from a woman aged 60-75 years with acute or convalescent COVID-19. The CDR3 runs from the conserved cysteine through the conserved F or W.

v_call	j_call	cdr3_aa
TRBV19	TRBJ1-5	CASSRRTGPLGNQPQHF
TRBV18	TRBJ2-4	CASSPPLAGGLAKNIQYF
TRBV14	TRBJ1-6	CASSQAGTGTSPLHF
TRBV6-1	TRBJ1-1	CASSWTGINTEAFF
TRBV6-5	TRBJ2-4	CASSLYRGNIQYF
TRBV9	TRBJ2-5	CASSVHGGLIQETQYF
TRBV18	TRBJ2-7	CASSQVRTGGTGEQYF
TRBV18	TRBJ1-1	CASSPVERGTEAFF
TRBV24-1	TRBJ1-2	CATSDLRAGREGYGYTF
TRBV19	TRBJ1-5	CASSMIGQPFNQPQHF
TRBV18	TRBJ1-1	CASSLSPSMNTEAFF
TRBV19	TRBJ1-1	CASKGGELNTEAFF
TRBV2	TRBJ1-1	CAITGTFF
TRBV3-1/TRBV3-2	TRBJ2-1	CASTYAGVAYNEQFF
TRBV7-8	TRBJ1-5	CASSPNQDQPQHF
TRBV19	TRBJ2-5	CASSRTQGFQETQYF
TRBV7-2	TRBJ2-3	CASSFAGGRTDTQYF
TRBV30	TRBJ1-2	CAWSVIGAYGYTF
TRBV5-1	TRBJ2-2	CASSLYGLAGPGTGELFF
TRBV25-1	TRBJ1-1	CASRRPGQGATEAFF
TRBV20-1	TRBJ2-5	CSASSGGWGETQYF
TRBV5-1	TRBJ2-3	CASSLGTSGGPDTQYF
TRBV5-1	TRBJ2-5	CASSSGGTGFQETQYF
TRBV7-6	TRBJ1-1	CASSLTSGQLLNTEAFF
TRBV19	TRBJ1-1	CASSIVAGQGVAEAFF
TRBV6-5	TRBJ1-6	CASRIQGASKSPLHF
TRBV7-6	TRBJ2-2	CASSLMASGGLNTGELFF
TRBV14	TRBJ2-7	CASSQERGGYEQYF
TRBV6-4	TRBJ1-2	CASLRVPRGYGYTF
TRBV5-1	TRBJ1-2	CASRPWGQGDYGYTF
TRBV29-1	TRBJ1-4	CSARDTGGEKLFF
TRBV6-5	TRBJ1-2	CASTPGGDNYGYTF
TRBV19	TRBJ1-2	CASSQAYGYTF
TRBV3-1/TRBV3-2	TRBJ1-1	CASSPKGYGEAFF
TRBV6-2/TRBV6-3	TRBJ2-6	CASSYSGEWGANVLTF
TRBV11-2	TRBJ1-2	CASSLDWTVGYTF
TRBV10-3	TRBJ1-5	CAISEFSGQGTCQPQHF
TRBV5-1	TRBJ1-1	CASSSDRGMNTEAFF
TRBV15	TRBJ1-2	CATSRVSGIGGYTF
TRBV5-4	TRBJ2-1	CASSLGTSVNYNEQFF
TRBV2	TRBJ2-1	CASSETTTFTYNEQFF
TRBV7-9	TRBJ2-3	CASSLGLAGPTDTQYF
TRBV3-1/TRBV3-2	TRBJ2-3	CASSQDGTRTDTQYF
TRBV25-1	TRBJ1-5	CASRGAGERQPQHF
TRBV5-1	TRBJ1-2	CASTSGQLDGYTF